This T cell receptor (beta chain) was obtained from a study of blood T cell repertoires in COVID-19. This CDR3 is 13 amino acids long. Trimming left V 6 bases short and J 5 bases short, with 13 bases between. The germline V gene has CDR1 MRHNA and CDR2 SNTAGT. Data came from immunoSEQ multiplex PCR; TCRdb stores just in-frame clones and leaves some out. This repertoire shows 650,000 to 800,000 clones, 85% to 90% found once; its top ten account for about 0.24%. The source material was peripheral blood. J is TRBJ1-1 and V is TRBV6-4; D is undetermined. This receptor was identified in a woman under 30 with acute or convalescent COVID-19. CDR3: CASRLKTETEAFF. As DNA, the CDR3 is TGTGCCAGCAGATTAAAGACTGAAACTGAAGCTTTCTTT.